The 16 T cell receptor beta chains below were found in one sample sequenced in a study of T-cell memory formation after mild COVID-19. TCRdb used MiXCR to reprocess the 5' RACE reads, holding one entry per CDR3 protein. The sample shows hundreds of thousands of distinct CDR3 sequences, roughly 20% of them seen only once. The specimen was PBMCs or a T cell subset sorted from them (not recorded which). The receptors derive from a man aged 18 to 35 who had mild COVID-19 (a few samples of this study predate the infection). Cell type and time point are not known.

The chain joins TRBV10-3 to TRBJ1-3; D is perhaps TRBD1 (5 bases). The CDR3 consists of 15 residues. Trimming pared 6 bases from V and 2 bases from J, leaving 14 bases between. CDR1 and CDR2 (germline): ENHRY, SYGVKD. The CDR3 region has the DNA TGTGCCATCAGCCCCCGGGTGGGGGCTGGAAACACCATATATTTT. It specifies CAISPRVGAGNTIYF.

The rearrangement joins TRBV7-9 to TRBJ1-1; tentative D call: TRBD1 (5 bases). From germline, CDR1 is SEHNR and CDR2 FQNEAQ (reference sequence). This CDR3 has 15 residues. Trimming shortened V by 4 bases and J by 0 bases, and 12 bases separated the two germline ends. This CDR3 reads CASSYSRGVNTEAFF. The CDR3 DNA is TGTGCCAGCAGCTACAGTCGGGGGGTGAACACTGAAGCTTTCTTT.

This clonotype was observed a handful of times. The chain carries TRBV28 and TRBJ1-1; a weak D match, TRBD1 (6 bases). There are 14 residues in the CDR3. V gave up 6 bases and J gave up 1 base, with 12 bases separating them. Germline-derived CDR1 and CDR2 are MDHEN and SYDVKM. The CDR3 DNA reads TGTGCCAGCAGACTAGGACAGCAGAACACTGAAGCTTTCTTT. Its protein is CASRLGQQNTEAFF.

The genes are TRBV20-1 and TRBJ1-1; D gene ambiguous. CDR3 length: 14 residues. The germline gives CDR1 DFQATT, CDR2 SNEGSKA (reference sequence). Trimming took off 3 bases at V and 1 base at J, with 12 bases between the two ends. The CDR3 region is CSARAVTSNTEAFF. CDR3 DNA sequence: TGCAGTGCTAGGGCGGTCACCTCGAACACTGAAGCTTTCTTT.

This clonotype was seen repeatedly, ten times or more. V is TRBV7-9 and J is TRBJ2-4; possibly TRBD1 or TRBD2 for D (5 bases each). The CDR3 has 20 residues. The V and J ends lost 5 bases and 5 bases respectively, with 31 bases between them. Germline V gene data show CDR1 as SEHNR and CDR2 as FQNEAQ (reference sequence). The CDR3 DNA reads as TGTGCCAGCAGCCCCCCAAAGATTTCCCAAGCAAGGGACCCCGAAAACATTCAGTACTTC. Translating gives CASSPPKISQARDPENIQYF.

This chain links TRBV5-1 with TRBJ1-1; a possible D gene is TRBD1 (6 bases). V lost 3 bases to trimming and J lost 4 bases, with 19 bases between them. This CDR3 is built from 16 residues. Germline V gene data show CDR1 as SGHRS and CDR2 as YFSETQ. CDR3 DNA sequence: TGCGCCAGCAGCTCATATCCGTTACAGGGAGCCACTGAAGCTTTCTTT. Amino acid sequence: CASSSYPLQGATEAFF.

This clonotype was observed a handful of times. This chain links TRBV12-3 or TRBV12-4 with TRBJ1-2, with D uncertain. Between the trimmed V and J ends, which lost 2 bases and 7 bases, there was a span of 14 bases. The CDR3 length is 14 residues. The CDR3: CASSLNSVEAGYTF. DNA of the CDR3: TGTGCCAGCAGTTTAAATTCAGTGGAGGCTGGCTACACCTTC.

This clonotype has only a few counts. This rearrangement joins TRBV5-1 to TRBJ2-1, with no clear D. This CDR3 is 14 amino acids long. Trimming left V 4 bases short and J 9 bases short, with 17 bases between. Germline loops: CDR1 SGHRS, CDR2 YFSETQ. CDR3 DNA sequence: TGCGCCAGCAGCCCCTCCCCTTTAGCCGGTGAGCAGTTCTTC. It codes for CASSPSPLAGEQFF.

In nucleotides, the CDR3 is TGCGCCAGCAGCTTGGGAGAAGTGAGGGGGTCCTACGAGCAGTACGTC. Protein: CASSLGEVRGSYEQYV. The chain carries TRBV5-1 and TRBJ2-7; perhaps TRBD1 as D (6 bases). The V and J ends lost 0 bases and 1 base respectively, with 14 bases between them. The CDR3 has 16 residues. Germline values: CDR1 SGHRS, CDR2 YFSETQ.

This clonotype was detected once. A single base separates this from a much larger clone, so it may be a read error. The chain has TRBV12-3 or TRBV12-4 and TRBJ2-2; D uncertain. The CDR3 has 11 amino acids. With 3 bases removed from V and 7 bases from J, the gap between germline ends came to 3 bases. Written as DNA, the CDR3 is TGTGCCAGCAGTTTCAACGGGGAGCTGTTTTTT. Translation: CASSFNGELFF.

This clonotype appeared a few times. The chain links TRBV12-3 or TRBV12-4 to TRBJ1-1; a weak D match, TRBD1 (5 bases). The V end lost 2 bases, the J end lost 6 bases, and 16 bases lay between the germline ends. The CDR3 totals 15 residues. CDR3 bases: TGTGCCAGCAGTTTACAATGGGGGGGTAAGGCTGAAGCTTTCTTT. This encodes CASSLQWGGKAEAFF.

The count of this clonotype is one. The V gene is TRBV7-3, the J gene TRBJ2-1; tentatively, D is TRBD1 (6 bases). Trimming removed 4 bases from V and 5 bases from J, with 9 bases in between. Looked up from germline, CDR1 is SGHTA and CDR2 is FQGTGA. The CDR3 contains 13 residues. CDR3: CASSWTVHNEQFF. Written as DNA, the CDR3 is TGTGCCAGCAGCTGGACAGTCCACAATGAGCAGTTCTTC.

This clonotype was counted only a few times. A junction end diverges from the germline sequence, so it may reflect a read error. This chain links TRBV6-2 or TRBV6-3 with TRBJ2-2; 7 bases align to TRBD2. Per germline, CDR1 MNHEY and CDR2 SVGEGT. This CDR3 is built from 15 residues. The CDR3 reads CASSYPRGRAGDLFF. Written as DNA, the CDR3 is TGTGCCAGCAGTTATCCGCGGGGGAGGGCCGGGGATCTGTTTTTT.

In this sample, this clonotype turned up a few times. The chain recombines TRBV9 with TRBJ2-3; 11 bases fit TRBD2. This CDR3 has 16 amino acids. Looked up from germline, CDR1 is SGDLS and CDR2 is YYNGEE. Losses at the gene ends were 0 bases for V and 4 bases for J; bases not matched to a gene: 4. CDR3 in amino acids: CASSVASGGRADTQYF. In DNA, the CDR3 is TGTGCCAGCAGCGTAGCTAGCGGGGGGCGTGCAGATACGCAGTATTTT.

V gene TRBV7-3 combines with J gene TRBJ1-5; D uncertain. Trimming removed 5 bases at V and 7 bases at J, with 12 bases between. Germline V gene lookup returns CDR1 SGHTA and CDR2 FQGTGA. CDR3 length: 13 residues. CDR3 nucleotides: TGTGCCAGCAGCCCCGACCGGGCCCAGCCCCAGCATTTT. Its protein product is CASSPDRAQPQHF.

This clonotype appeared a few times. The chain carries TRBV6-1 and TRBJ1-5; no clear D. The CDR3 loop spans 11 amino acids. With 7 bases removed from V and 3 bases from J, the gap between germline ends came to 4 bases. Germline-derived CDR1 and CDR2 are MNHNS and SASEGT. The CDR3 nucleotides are TGTGCCAGCACCGACAATCAGCCCCAGCATTTT. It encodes CASTDNQPQHF.